This T cell receptor (beta chain) is drawn from a study of cytomegalovirus exposure and HLA in healthy donors. Overall study findings and caveats: Rare sequences made up most TCRs, while some public TCRs were found in many donors.

Germline V gives CDR1 SEHNR, CDR2 FQNEAQ (reference sequence). The CDR3 loop spans 16 amino acids. Trimming at V came to 7 bases and at J to 1 base, leaving 9 bases not matched to a gene. The PCR employed 60 Vbeta primers together with 13 Jbeta primers. Sequenced by immunoSEQ multiplex PCR; TCRdb stores in-frame clones only, minus some. The sample shows 95,000 to 120,000 clones, about 79% of them seen only once. With respect to this clone: Its antigen remains unknown.

Donors in the study were healthy people who gave bone marrow. This TCR was recovered from a woman under 30 in good health and CMV-seronegative. Material for sequencing was PBMCs. This chain uses TRBV7-9 with TRBJ2-3; TRBD1 matches at 9 bases. This CDR3 reads CASIDVRDRGTDTQYF. The DNA of the CDR3 is TGTGCCAGCATCGACGTCCGGGACAGGGGCACAGATACGCAGTATTTT.